The rows below give T cell receptor beta chains drawn from one sample of a study of cytomegalovirus exposure and HLA in healthy donors. The protocol was immunoSEQ multiplex PCR, while the TCRdb copy is restricted to in-frame clones and leaves out a portion. The sample has about 100,000 clones, more than 75% seen once; the top ten hold around 3.8%. Sequencing input: PBMCs. These receptors were taken from a woman in her 50s in good health and CMV-seropositive. Each CDR3 is given with its conserved first and last residue. D genes are given only for firm matches. Not all rows give a size; the values are once, few, many and, for expanded clones, a class.

J gene: TRBJ1-1
D gene: .
V gene: TRBV18
clone size: .
CDR3 DNA: TGTGCCAGCTCACCAGGGGGGATGAACACTGAAGCTTTCTTT
CDR3 protein: CASSPGGMNTEAFF

J gene: TRBJ2-3
D gene: .
V gene: TRBV2
clone size: .
CDR3 DNA: TGTGCCAGCGCCGGAGAACTAGGACGCACAGATACGCAGTATTTT
CDR3 protein: CASAGELGRTDTQYF

J gene: TRBJ1-5
D gene: TRBD1
V gene: TRBV6-1
clone size: .
CDR3 DNA: TGTGCCAGCAGTTTGGGACAGGGAGTTCAGCCCCAGCATTTT
CDR3 protein: CASSLGQGVQPQHF

J gene: TRBJ1-2
D gene: .
V gene: TRBV11-1
clone size: .
CDR3 DNA: TGTGCCAGCATCGAGGACAAGGGTCGGGGCTACACCTTC
CDR3 protein: CASIEDKGRGYTF

J gene: TRBJ2-2
D gene: TRBD2
V gene: TRBV10-3
clone size: .
CDR3 DNA: TGTGCCATCAGTGAGTCGTTAAGGGCTAGCGGGAGGTCGAACACCGGGGAGCTGTTTTTT
CDR3 protein: CAISESLRASGRSNTGELFF

J gene: TRBJ2-7
D gene: TRBD2
V gene: TRBV6-1
clone size: once
CDR3 DNA: TGTGCCAGCAGACGAGGACTAGCGGGGTCCTACGAGCAGTACTTC
CDR3 protein: CASRRGLAGSYEQYF

J gene: TRBJ2-2
D gene: TRBD2
V gene: TRBV11-3
clone size: few
CDR3 DNA: TGTGCCAGCAGCTTAAGGCCGGGGGGACACACCGGGGAGCTGTTTTTT
CDR3 protein: CASSLRPGGHTGELFF

J gene: TRBJ2-1
D gene: TRBD2
V gene: TRBV5-4
clone size: .
CDR3 DNA: TGTGCCAGCAGCTTACGGCCTCTGGGGACTAGCAATGAGCAGTTCTTC
CDR3 protein: CASSLRPLGTSNEQFF

J gene: TRBJ2-7
D gene: TRBD2
V gene: TRBV5-1
clone size: .
CDR3 DNA: TGCGCCAGCAGCTTGGCGGGGGGGAACGAGCAGTACTTC
CDR3 protein: CASSLAGGNEQYF

J gene: TRBJ1-4
D gene: TRBD1
V gene: TRBV6-5
clone size: .
CDR3 DNA: TGTGCCAGCAGTTTCGGACAGGTCCATGAAAAACTGTTTTTT
CDR3 protein: CASSFGQVHEKLFF

J gene: TRBJ1-2
D gene: .
V gene: TRBV19
clone size: .
CDR3 DNA: TGTGCCAGTACCCGAAACAGGAACTATGGCTACACCTTC
CDR3 protein: CASTRNRNYGYTF